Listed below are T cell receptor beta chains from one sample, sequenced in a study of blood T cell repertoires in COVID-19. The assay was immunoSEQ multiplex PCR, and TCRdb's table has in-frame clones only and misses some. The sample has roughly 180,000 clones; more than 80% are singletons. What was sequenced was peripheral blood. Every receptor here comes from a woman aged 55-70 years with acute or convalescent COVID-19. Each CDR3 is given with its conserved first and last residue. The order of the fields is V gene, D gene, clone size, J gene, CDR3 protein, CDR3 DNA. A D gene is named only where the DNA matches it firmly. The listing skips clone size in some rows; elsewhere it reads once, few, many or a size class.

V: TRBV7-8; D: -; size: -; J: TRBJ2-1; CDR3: CASSSVYNEQFF; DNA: TGTGCCAGCAGCTCCGTCTACAATGAGCAGTTCTTC
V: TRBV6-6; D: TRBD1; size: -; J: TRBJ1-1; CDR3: CASRLNLRDRLKAFF; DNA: TGTGCCAGCAGATTAAACCTCCGGGACAGGTTGAAAGCTTTCTTT
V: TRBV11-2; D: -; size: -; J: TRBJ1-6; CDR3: CASSVSHNSPLHF; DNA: TGTGCCAGCAGCGTTTCTCATAATTCACCCCTCCACTTT
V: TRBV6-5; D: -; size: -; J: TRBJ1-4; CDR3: CASRIQGGKLFF; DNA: TGTGCCAGCCGTATACAGGGTGGAAAACTGTTTTTT
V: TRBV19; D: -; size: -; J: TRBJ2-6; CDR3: CASSLLTGSGANVLTF; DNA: TGTGCCAGTAGTCTATTAACAGGGTCAGGGGCCAACGTCCTGACTTTC
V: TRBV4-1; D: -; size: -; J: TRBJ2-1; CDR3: CASSQDERRGYNEQFF; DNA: TGCGCCAGCAGCCAAGACGAAAGGCGGGGTTACAATGAGCAGTTCTTC
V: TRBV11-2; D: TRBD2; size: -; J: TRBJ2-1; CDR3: CASSLVVSLAGSKGEQFF; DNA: TGTGCCAGCAGCTTAGTAGTGTCGCTAGCGGGTTCCAAGGGTGAGCAGTTCTTC
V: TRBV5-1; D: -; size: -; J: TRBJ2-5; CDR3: CASTTGTPRETQYF; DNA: TGCGCCAGCACGACCGGGACACCTCGGGAGACCCAGTACTTC
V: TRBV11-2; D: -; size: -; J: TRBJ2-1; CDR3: CASSLDGGAVNEQFF; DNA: TGTGCCAGCAGCTTAGATGGGGGGGCGGTCAATGAGCAGTTCTTC
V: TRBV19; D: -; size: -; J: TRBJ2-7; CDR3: CASSQVNSVQYF; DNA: TGTGCCAGTTCACAGGTTAATAGTGTGCAGTACTTC
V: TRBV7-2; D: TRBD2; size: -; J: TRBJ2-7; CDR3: CASSLVSLAGGYEQYF; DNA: TGTGCCAGCAGCTTAGTATCACTAGCGGGAGGTTACGAGCAGTACTTC
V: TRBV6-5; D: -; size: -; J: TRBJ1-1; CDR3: CASEDGTHAQAFF; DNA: TGTGCCAGCGAAGACGGGACACACGCCCAAGCTTTCTTT
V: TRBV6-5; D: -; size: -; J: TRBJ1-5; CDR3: CASSRGGNQPQHF; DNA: TGTGCCAGCAGTCGCGGGGGAAATCAGCCCCAGCATTTT
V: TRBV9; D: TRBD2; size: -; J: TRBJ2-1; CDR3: CASSVVSSGRNEQFF; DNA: TGTGCCAGCAGCGTAGTGAGTAGCGGGAGAAATGAGCAGTTCTTC
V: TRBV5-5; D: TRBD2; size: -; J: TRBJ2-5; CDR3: CASSLTPTSGRGETQYF; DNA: TGTGCCAGCAGCTTGACCCCAACTAGCGGGAGAGGAGAGACCCAGTACTTC
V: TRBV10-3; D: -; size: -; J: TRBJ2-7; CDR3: CATGQADQGTYEQYF; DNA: TGTGCCACCGGGCAGGCGGACCAGGGGACCTACGAGCAGTACTTC
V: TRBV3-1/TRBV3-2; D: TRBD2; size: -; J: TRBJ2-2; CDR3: CASSQEGRGGAGELFF; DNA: TGTGCCAGCAGCCAAGAGGGTCGGGGAGGGGCCGGGGAGCTGTTTTTT
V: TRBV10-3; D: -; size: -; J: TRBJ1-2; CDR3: CAISEFPAGTNYGYTF; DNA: TGTGCCATCAGTGAGTTCCCCGCGGGTACTAACTATGGCTACACCTTC
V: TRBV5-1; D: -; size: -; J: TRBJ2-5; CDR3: CASSLVGAETQYF; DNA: TGCGCCAGCAGCTTGGTTGGGGCAGAGACCCAGTACTTC
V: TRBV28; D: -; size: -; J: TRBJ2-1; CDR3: CASSPNEGRGNEQFF; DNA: TGTGCCAGCAGTCCAAACGAGGGCCGTGGCAATGAGCAGTTCTTC
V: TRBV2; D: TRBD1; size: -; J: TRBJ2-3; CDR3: CASRRTGAITDTQYF; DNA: TGTGCCAGCAGAAGGACAGGGGCCATCACAGATACGCAGTATTTT
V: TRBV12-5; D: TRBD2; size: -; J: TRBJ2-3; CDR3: CASGPGTSGRSSTDTQYF; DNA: TGTGCTAGTGGTCCCGGGACTAGCGGGAGGTCTAGCACAGATACGCAGTATTTT
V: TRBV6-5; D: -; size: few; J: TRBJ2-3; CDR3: CASKPEGLTDTQYF; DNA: TGTGCCAGCAAGCCGGAGGGTCTCACAGATACGCAGTATTTT
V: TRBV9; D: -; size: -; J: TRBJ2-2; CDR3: CASSVFTGVATGELFF; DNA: TGTGCCAGCAGCGTATTCACGGGAGTGGCCACCGGGGAGCTGTTTTTT
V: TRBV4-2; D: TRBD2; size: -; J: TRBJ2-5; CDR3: CASSRDGTSRQTQYF; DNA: TGTGCCAGCAGCCGGGATGGGACTAGCCGACAGACCCAGTACTTC
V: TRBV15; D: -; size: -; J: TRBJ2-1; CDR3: CATSRGGTVYNEQFF; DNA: TGTGCCACCAGCAGAGGAGGGACTGTCTACAATGAGCAGTTCTTC
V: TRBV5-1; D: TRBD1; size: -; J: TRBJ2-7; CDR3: CASSDPGGWEQYF; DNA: TGCGCCAGCAGCGACCCAGGGGGCTGGGAGCAGTACTTC
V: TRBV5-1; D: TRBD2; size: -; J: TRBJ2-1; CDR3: CASSGGSEGNEQFF; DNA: TGCGCCAGCAGCGGCGGGAGTGAGGGCAATGAGCAGTTCTTC
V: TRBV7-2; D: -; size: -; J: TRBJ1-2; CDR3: CASSLGAGISYGYTF; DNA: TGTGCCAGCAGCTTAGGGGCCGGGATCTCATATGGCTACACCTTC
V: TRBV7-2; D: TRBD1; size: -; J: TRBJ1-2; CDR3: CASSLGQGFYGYTF; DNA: TGTGCCAGCAGCTTAGGACAGGGCTTCTATGGCTACACCTTC
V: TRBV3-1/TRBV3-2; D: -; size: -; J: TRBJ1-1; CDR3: CASSQHWARRDSLEAFF; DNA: TGTGCCAGCAGCCAACATTGGGCACGTCGGGACTCTCTTGAAGCTTTCTTT
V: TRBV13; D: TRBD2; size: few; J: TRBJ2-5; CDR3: CASSGTSRWGETQYF; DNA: TGTGCCAGCAGCGGGACTAGTCGGTGGGGAGAGACCCAGTACTTC
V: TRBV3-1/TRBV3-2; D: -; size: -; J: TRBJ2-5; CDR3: CASSQRGGVVFETQYF; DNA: TGTGCCAGCAGCCAAAGGGGGGGAGTGGTATTTGAGACCCAGTACTTC
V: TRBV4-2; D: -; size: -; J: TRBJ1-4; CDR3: CASSQDMGLPNEKLFF; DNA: TGTGCCAGCAGCCAAGACATGGGACTGCCTAATGAAAAACTGTTTTTT
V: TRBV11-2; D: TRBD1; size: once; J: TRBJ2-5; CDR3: CASSLGTVGTETQYF; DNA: TGTGCCAGCAGCTTGGGGACAGTAGGCACAGAGACCCAGTACTTC
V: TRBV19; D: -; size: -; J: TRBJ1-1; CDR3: CASSIGGMNTEAFF; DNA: TGTGCCAGTAGTATTGGGGGCATGAACACTGAAGCTTTCTTT
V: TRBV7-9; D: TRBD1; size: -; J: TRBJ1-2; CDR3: CASSPSDREGYTF; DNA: TGTGCCAGCAGCCCTTCGGACAGGGAAGGCTACACCTTC
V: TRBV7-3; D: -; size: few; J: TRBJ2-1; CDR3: CASSLIGGYNEQFF; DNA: TGTGCCAGCAGCTTAATCGGCGGGTACAATGAGCAGTTCTTC
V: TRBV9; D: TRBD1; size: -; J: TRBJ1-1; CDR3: CASSVQQGTEAFF; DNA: TGTGCCAGCAGCGTCCAACAGGGGACTGAAGCTTTCTTT
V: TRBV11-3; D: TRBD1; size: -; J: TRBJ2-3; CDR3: CASSSGTGWGPDTQYF; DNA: TGTGCCAGCAGCTCGGGGACAGGCTGGGGGCCAGATACGCAGTATTTT
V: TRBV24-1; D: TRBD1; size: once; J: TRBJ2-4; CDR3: CATSEPDRGNIQYF; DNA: TGTGCCACCAGTGAACCTGACAGGGGAAACATTCAGTACTTC
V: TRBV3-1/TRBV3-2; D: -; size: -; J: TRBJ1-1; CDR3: CASSQNRVLHTEAFF; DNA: TGTGCCAGCAGCCAGAACAGGGTACTGCACACTGAAGCTTTCTTT
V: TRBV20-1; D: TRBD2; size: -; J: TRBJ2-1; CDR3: CSASKPGGRAHEQFF; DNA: TGCAGTGCTAGTAAGCCAGGCGGGAGGGCCCATGAGCAGTTCTTC
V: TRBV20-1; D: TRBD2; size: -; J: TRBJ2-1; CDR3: CSASNSGGGNEQFF; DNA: TGCAGTGCTAGTAACAGCGGGGGGGGCAATGAGCAGTTCTTC
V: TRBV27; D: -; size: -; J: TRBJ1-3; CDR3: CASSLSRAGNTIYF; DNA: TGTGCCAGCAGTCTATCCAGGGCCGGAAACACCATATATTTT
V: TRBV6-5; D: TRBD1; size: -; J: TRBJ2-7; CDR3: CASTTGTASYEQYF; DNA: TGTGCCAGCACCACCGGGACAGCTTCCTACGAGCAGTACTTC
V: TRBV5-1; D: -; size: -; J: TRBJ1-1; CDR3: CASSSQGSGTEAFF; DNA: TGCGCCAGCAGCTCTCAGGGGTCGGGCACTGAAGCTTTCTTT
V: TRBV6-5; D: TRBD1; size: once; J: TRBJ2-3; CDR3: CASRPGQGNTDTQYF; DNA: TGTGCCAGCCGACCGGGACAGGGGAACACAGATACGCAGTATTTT
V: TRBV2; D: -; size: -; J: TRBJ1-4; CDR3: CASSAGLELFF; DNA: TGTGCCAGCAGCGCAGGGTTGGAACTGTTTTTT
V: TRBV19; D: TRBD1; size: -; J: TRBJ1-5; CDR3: CASSIGGQGSQPQHF; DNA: TGTGCCAGTAGTATTGGAGGACAGGGGAGTCAGCCCCAGCATTTT
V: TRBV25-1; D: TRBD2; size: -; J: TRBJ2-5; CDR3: CASSDPQGGGQETQYF; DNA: TGTGCCAGCAGTGACCCCCAGGGCGGGGGCCAAGAGACCCAGTACTTC
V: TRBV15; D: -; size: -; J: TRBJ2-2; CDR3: CATSRDRLANTGELFF; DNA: TGTGCCACCAGCAGAGATAGGCTAGCCAACACCGGGGAGCTGTTTTTT
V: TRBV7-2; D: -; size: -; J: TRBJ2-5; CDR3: CASSAAAGTQGRETQYF; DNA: TGTGCCAGCAGCGCCGCCGCCGGGACTCAAGGCCGAGAGACCCAGTACTTC
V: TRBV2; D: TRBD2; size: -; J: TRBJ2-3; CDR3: CASSLSGRAEDTQYF; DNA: TGTGCCAGCAGTCTCAGCGGGAGGGCGGAGGATACGCAGTATTTT
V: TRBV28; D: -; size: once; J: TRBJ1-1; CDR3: CASSLRGWSGTEAFF; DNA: TGTGCCAGCAGTTTAAGAGGGTGGTCGGGCACTGAAGCTTTCTTT